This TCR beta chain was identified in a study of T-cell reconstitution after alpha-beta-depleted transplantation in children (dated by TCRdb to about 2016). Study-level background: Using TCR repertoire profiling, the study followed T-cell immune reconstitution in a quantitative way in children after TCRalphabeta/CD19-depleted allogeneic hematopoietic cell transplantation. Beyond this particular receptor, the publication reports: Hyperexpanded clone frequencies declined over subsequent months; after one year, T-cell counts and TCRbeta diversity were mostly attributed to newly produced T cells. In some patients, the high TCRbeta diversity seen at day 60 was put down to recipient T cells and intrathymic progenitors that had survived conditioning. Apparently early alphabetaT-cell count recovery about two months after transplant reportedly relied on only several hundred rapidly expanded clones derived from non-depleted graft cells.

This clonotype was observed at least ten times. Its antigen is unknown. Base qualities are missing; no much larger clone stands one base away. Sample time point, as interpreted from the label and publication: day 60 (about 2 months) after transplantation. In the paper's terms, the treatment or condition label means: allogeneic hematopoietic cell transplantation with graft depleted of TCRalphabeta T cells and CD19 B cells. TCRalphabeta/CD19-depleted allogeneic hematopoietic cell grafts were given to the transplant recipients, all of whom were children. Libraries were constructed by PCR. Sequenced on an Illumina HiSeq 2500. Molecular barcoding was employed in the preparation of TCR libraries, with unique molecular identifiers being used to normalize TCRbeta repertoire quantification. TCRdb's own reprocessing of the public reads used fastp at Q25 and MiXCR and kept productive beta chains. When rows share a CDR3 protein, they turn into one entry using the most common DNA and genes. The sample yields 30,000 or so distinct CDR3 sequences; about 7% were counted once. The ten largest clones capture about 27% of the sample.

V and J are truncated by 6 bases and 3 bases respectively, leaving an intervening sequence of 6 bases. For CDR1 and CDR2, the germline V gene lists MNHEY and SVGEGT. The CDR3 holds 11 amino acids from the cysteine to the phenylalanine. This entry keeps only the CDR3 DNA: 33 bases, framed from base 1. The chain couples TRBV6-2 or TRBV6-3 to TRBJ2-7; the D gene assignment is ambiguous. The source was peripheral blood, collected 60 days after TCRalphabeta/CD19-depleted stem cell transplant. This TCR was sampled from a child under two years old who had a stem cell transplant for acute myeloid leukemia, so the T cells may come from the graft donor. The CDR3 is CASRRGYEQYF. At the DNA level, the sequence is TGTGCCAGCAGAAGAGGCTACGAGCAGTACTTC.